The rows below give T cell receptor beta chains drawn from one sample of a study of T cell repertoires in cytomegalovirus infection. These receptors are not linked to any known antigen. One entry per CDR3 protein, called by TCRdb with MiXCR from the reads. The repertoire includes roughly 310,000 distinct CDR3 sequences, roughly 28% of them detected once, and 20% sits in the top ten. Sequenced here: cultured PBMCs, sampled from culture after CMV antigen stimulation. The receptor set was obtained from a human donor in good health (CMV status not recorded). Some clones in this sample may be carry-over from other donors' samples. CDR3s include the opening cysteine and the closing phenylalanine or tryptophan. D genes are given only for firm matches. Some rows mark clone size as missing; the rest say once, few, many or name a class of expanded clone.

>TRBJ1-1|TRBV18|-|-
TGTGCCAGCTCATCCCGGGACCAAACTGAAGCTTTCTTT
CASSSRDQTEAFF
>TRBJ2-1|TRBV24-1|-|TRBD2
TGTGCCACCAGTGAGTCCAGCGGGAGTTCTTACAATGAGCAGTTCTTC
CATSESSGSSYNEQFF
>TRBJ1-6|TRBV12-3/TRBV12-4|-|-
TGTGCCAGCAGTTTTGGGCGGAATAATTCACCCCTCCACTTT
CASSFGRNNSPLHF
>TRBJ1-5|TRBV5-1|many|-
TGCGCCAGCAGCCCCGGGACTTCTGATCAGCCCCAGCATTTT
CASSPGTSDQPQHF
>TRBJ2-3|TRBV12-3/TRBV12-4|-|-
TGTGCCAGCAGGGGAATCACAGATACGCAGTATTTT
CASRGITDTQYF
>TRBJ1-2|TRBV6-5|many|-
TGTGCCAGCAGTTACGGGGATGCCTATGGCTACACCTTC
CASSYGDAYGYTF
>TRBJ2-5|TRBV7-7|few|TRBD1
TGTGCCAGCAGCCCGGACAGGGAAGGGACCCAGTACTTC
CASSPDREGTQYF
>TRBJ2-1|TRBV25-1|-|TRBD2
TGTGCCAGCAGAGAATCTAGCGGGAGATCCTACAATGAGCAGTTCTTC
CASRESSGRSYNEQFF
>TRBJ2-1|TRBV6-5|few|TRBD2
TGTGCCAGCAGTCCCCTAGCGGGAGGGGAAAATGAGCAGTTCTTC
CASSPLAGGENEQFF
>TRBJ1-1|TRBV12-3/TRBV12-4|many|-
TGTGCCAGCAGTCTCTCCGGAGTGAACACTGAAGCTTTCTTT
CASSLSGVNTEAFF
>TRBJ2-6|TRBV30|-|-
TGTGCCTGGAGAGGGGGTACTGGGGCCAACGTCCTGACTTTC
CAWRGGTGANVLTF
>TRBJ2-5|TRBV18|-|-
TGTGCCAGCTCACCTCTAACGAGAACGGGGACGAAGACCCAGTACTTC
CASSPLTRTGTKTQYF
>TRBJ1-2|TRBV7-9|-|-
TGTGCCAGCAGCTTAGGAGGGGCGGGGCGCGACTATGGCTACACCTTC
CASSLGGAGRDYGYTF
>TRBJ2-1|TRBV19|few|-
TGTGCCAGTAGTAAAGTCGGACTAAACGGGAATGAGCAGTTCTTC
CASSKVGLNGNEQFF
>TRBJ2-7|TRBV20-1|-|-
TGCAGTGCTAGATACAAACCCTACGAGCAGTACTTC
CSARYKPYEQYF
>TRBJ2-1|TRBV7-2|-|TRBD2
TGTGCCAGCAGCTTAGGGTGGGGGGGATACAATGAGCAGTTCTTC
CASSLGWGGYNEQFF
>TRBJ2-3|TRBV24-1|-|TRBD2
TGTGCCACCAGTGATTTGGGACACTCTCCGGGACTAGCGGGCTTTGGCAGCACAGATACGCAGTATTTT
CATSDLGHSPGLAGFGSTDTQYF
>TRBJ2-1|TRBV5-4|-|TRBD1
TGTGCCAGCAGCCAGACAGGGGGCGGATACAATGAGCAGTTCTTC
CASSQTGGGYNEQFF
>TRBJ2-7|TRBV2|-|TRBD1
TGTGCCAGCAGCTGGGACAGGGGGATATCCTACGAGCAGTACTTC
CASSWDRGISYEQYF
>TRBJ2-1|TRBV7-6|few|TRBD2
TGTGCCAGCAGTCGCCGGCCGGGACTAACGTACAATGAGCAGTTCTTC
CASSRRPGLTYNEQFF
>TRBJ2-7|TRBV12-3/TRBV12-4|-|TRBD2
TGTGCCAGCAGTTTAATGTCTAGCGGGAACCCCGGTCGGTACTTC
CASSLMSSGNPGRYF
>TRBJ2-1|TRBV29-1|-|-
TGCAGCGTTGAAGGGGCTGGTAATGAGCAGTTCTTC
CSVEGAGNEQFF
>TRBJ2-1|TRBV7-2|-|TRBD2
TGTGCCAGCAGCTTAGCGGGGACTAGCGGGGGCACTGAGCAGTTCTTC
CASSLAGTSGGTEQFF
>TRBJ1-1|TRBV7-3|many|-
TGTGCCAGCAGCCTAGCCCAGGGACTGAACACTGAAGCTTTCTTT
CASSLAQGLNTEAFF
>TRBJ2-4|TRBV7-2|few|-
TGTGCCAGCAGCCAAGGGACAGCCAAAAACATTCAGTACTTC
CASSQGTAKNIQYF
>TRBJ2-3|TRBV4-2|-|TRBD1
TGTGCCAGCAGCCAAGATGGCGGACAGGGCCCCACAGATACGCAGTATTTT
CASSQDGGQGPTDTQYF
>TRBJ2-5|TRBV23-1|-|-
TGCGCCAGCCTTACGGTCGGGGGGCTACAAGAGACCCAGTACTTC
CASLTVGGLQETQYF
>TRBJ1-1|TRBV5-1|-|-
TGCGCCAGCAGCTTGGCGATTGAGAACACTGAAGCTTTCTTT
CASSLAIENTEAFF